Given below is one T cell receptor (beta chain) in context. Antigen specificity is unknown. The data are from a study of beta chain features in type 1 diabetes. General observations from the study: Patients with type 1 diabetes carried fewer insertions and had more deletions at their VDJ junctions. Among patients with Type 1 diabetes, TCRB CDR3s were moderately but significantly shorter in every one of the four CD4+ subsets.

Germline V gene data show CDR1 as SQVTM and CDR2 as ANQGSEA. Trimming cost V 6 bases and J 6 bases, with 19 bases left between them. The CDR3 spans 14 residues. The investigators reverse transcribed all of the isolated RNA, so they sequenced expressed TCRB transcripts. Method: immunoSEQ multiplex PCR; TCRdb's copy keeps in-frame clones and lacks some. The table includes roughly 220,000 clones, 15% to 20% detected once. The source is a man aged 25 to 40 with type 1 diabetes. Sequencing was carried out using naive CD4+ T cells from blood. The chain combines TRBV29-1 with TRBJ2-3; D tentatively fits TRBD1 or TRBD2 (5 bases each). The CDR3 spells CSVDFGAGRDTQYF. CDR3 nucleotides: TGCAGCGTGGACTTTGGGGCAGGGCGGGATACGCAGTATTTT.